The T cell receptor beta chain under discussion was sequenced for a study of shared clonotypes between healthy human individuals (dated by TCRdb to about 2020). For the study in its entirety: The cohort comprised a couple of women and three men aged 18 to 49 years. Libraries were prepared and TCR repertoires were sequenced by different laboratories using diverse techniques, in order to increase sequencing depth and limit assay-specific biases. For each donor, CD4 naive and CD4 memory were each run on three plates, CD8 naive on two plates, and CD8 memory on one plate. The study deeply sequenced blood TCR repertoires of five healthy adults to estimate repertoire size and the extent of clonotype sharing between individuals. Between about 0.94 and 8.9 billion PBMCs per donor were obtained by leukapheresis. The paper as a whole reports these results and caveats: Pairwise subsampling led to the expectation that sequencing depth would affect the degree of clonotype sharing among donors. When a handful of donors were compared, the shared fraction of clonotypes was around 4.6% for naive CD4, approximately 3.5% for naive CD8, 2% to 2.5% for memory CD4, and 0.4% for memory CD8. The small number of donors limited the genetic and exposure-history diversity represented. Clonotypes shared by all four sorted-subset donors showed higher generation probabilities than non-shared clonotypes. Sampling was restricted to blood, and TCR repertoires in tissues likely differ from the TCR repertoires found in blood. Even with the large sequencing depth, rarefaction of the sorted-subset datasets indicated that sequencing was incomplete. Naive subsets generally had larger estimated clonotype richness than memory subsets did.

Sequences SGHNT (CDR1) and YENEEA (CDR2) are obtained from the germline V gene. Trimming removed 5 bases from V and 1 base from J; the gene matches leave 12 bases unexplained. From the cysteine through the phenylalanine, the CDR3 covers 17 amino acids. The DNA shown is the 51-base CDR3, in frame from base 1. Using the deep immunoSEQ assay, TCR CDR3 regions were amplified from genomic DNA by multiplex PCR. Extracted genomic DNA from each cell subset was spread evenly across all wells of several immunoSEQ 96-well plates, with each plate serving as a replicate. For sorted subsets, about 220 ng of genomic DNA, equivalent to 25,000 to 35,000 T cell genomes, went into each replicate PCR. Purified libraries were quantified with a Qubit 3.0 fluorometer, sized on a Bioanalyzer 2100, and re-quantified with the KAPA Library Quantification kit. A separate single-read 150-cycle Illumina NextSeq 550 flow cell was used to sequence each immunoSEQ 96-well plate. In the authors' own workflow: Because the immunoSEQ output included only junctional sequences and no quality scores, the filtering could not be the same as the filtering used for full-length reads. Sequences were annotated with PyIR, a Python wrapper for IgBLAST v1.9, and V/J genes and CDR3 were assigned using IMGT germline references. Reads with weak V/J assignments (E-value above 1e-6), missing CDR3, stop codons, out-of-frame junctions, or ambiguous translated residues were removed. V3J clonotypes were defined by identical inferred V gene, J gene, and CDR3 amino acid sequence. Percentage overlap between repertoires was calculated by dividing the number of shared unique clonotypes by the size of the smaller repertoire. RTK rarefaction, the Chao1 estimator, and Recon v2.1 estimates of unobserved clonotypes were used to assess repertoire richness. OLGA was used to compute generation probabilities for all TCRbeta clonotypes that the gDNA method yielded from a few donors. The table comes from immuneACCESS by way of TCRdb, which keeps in-frame sequences with V and J called. Part of the clones is missing from these tables; in studies checked, under half for an unresolved V gene and the rest for unknown reasons. The V and J calls and clone size come from that table; D and trimming were worked out from the DNA. This sample holds around 2,100,000 clones; about 95% were observed only once. Around 1.2% of the sample rests with the top ten.

For the CD8 naive samples, CD45RO-negative cells were positively selected for CCR7, yielding a CD45RA+CCR7+ population from which TemRA cells were excluded. The donors were healthy, HIV-negative adults with no recently reported acute infections or vaccinations. Every donor was a Caucasian adult residing in Nashville, Tennessee, USA. Blood was obtained by leukapheresis, after which PBMCs were separated by Ficoll-Histopaque density gradient centrifugation and cryopreserved in liquid nitrogen vapor phase. Purity and quantity of every magnetically sorted T cell population were checked by analytical flow cytometry. Genomic DNA was isolated from each sorted fraction and quantified by UV absorbance on a Nanodrop 2000c. In regard to this clone: No antigen is known for it. There are no base qualities to consult, and no much larger clone falls within one base.

Sequenced: naive CD8+ T cells sorted from blood. Interpreted using the paper, the cell subset or site label stands for: CD45RA+CCR7+. The receptor was isolated from a man in his late teens or twenties in good health. The V and J genes are TRBV11-3 and TRBJ1-1; 8 nucleotides in the junction match TRBD1. The CDR3 protein is CASSTGQGGVGNTEAFF. The sequenced DNA: TGTGCCAGCAGCACAGGACAGGGCGGGGTCGGGAACACTGAAGCTTTCTTT. The entire variable domain, with the stretches around the CDR3 drawn from the reference TRBV11-3 and TRBJ1-1 proteins, is EAGVVQSPRYKIIEKKQPVAFWCNPISGHNTLYWYLQNLGQGPELLIRYENEEAVDDSQLPKDRFSAERLKGVDSTLKIQPAELGDSAVYLCASSTGQGGVGNTEAFFGQGTRLTVV.